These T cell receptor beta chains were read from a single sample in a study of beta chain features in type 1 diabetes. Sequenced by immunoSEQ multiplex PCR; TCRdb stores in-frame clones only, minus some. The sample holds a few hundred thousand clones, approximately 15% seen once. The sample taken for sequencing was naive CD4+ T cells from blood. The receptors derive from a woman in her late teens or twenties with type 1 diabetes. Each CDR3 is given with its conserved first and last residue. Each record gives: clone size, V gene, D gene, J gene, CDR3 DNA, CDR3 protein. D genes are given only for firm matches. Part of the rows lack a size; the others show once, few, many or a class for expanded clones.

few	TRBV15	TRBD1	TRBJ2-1	TGTGCCACCAGCAGGGCTCTAACAGGGGTAAGCTACAATGAGCAGTTCTTC	CATSRALTGVSYNEQFF
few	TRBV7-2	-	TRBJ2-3	TGTGCCAGCAGCCGACTTTCCGGGGATACGCAGTATTTT	CASSRLSGDTQYF
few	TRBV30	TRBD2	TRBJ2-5	TGTGCCTGGAATCCACCCGGGACTAGTAGCGAGACCCAGTACTTC	CAWNPPGTSSETQYF
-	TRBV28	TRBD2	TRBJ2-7	TGTGCCAGCAGGGAGACTAGCGGGAGGGAATACGAGCAGTACTTC	CASRETSGREYEQYF
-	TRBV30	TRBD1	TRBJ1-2	TGTGCCTGGACTACGACAGGGTTTGGTGGCTACACCTTC	CAWTTTGFGGYTF
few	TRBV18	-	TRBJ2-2	TGTGCCAGCTCACCCACACGGCGATTGTTACAAGCGGACACCGGGGAGCTGTTTTTT	CASSPTRRLLQADTGELFF
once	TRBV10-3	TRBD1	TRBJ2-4	TGTGCCATCAGACCTGACAGGGCGGAAAACATTCAGTACTTC	CAIRPDRAENIQYF
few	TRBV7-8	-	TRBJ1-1	TGTGCCAGCAGCACTTATGCAAGTGGCACTGAAGCTTTCTTT	CASSTYASGTEAFF
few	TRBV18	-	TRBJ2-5	TGTGCCAGCTCACCACTAGATCAGAGGTTAGAGACCCAGTACTTC	CASSPLDQRLETQYF
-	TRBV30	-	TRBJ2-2	TGTGCCTGGAGTCCCCCGTGGAGCCGGGGCGGGGAGCTGTTTTTT	CAWSPPWSRGGELFF
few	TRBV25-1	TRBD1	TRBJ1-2	TGTGCCAGCAGTGCATACGCCGGGACAGGGGATGGCTACACCTTC	CASSAYAGTGDGYTF
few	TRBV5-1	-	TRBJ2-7	TGCGCCAGCAGCTCAACGGGTCGGCTCTACGAGCAGTACTTC	CASSSTGRLYEQYF
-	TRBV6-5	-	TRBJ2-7	TGTGCCAGCAGTTACTCTGGGGGCAGCTACGAGCAGTACTTC	CASSYSGGSYEQYF
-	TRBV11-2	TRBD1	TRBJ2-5	TGTGCCAGCAGCAGGGACAGGGAGACCCAGTACTTC	CASSRDRETQYF
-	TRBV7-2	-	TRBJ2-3	TGTGCCAGCAGCTTAGGGCCAAACGAATCAGATACGCAGTATTTT	CASSLGPNESDTQYF
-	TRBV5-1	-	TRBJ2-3	TGCGCCAGCAATCCGGGGGGGACAGCCACAGATACGCAGTATTTT	CASNPGGTATDTQYF